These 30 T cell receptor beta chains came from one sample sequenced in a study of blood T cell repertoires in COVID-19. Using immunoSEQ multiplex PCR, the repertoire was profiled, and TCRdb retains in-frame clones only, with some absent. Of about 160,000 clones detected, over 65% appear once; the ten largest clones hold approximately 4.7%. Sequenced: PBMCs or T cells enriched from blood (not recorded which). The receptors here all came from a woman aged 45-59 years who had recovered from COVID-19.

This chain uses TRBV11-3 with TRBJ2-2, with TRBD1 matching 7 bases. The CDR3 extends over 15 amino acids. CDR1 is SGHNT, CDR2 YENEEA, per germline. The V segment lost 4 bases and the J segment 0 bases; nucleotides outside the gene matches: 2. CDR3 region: CASSSDRANTGELFF. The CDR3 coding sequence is TGTGCCAGCAGCTCCGACAGGGCGAACACCGGGGAGCTGTTTTTT. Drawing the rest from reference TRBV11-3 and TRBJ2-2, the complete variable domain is EAGVVQSPRYKIIEKKQPVAFWCNPISGHNTLYWYLQNLGQGPELLIRYENEEAVDDSQLPKDRFSAERLKGVDSTLKIQPAELGDSAVYLCASSSDRANTGELFFGEGSRLTVL.

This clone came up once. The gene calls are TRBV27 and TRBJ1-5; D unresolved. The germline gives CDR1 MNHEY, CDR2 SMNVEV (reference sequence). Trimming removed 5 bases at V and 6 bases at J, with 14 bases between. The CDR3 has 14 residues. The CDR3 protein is CASSPPLLSQPQHF. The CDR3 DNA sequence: TGTGCCAGCAGTCCCCCACTTCTGTCTCAGCCCCAGCATTTT.

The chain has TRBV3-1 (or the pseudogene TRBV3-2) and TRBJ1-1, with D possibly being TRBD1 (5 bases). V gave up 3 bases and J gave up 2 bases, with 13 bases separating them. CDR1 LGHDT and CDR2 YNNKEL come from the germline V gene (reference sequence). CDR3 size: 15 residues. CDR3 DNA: TGTGCCAGCAGCCAGTGGGGCAGAACAAACACTGAAGCTTTCTTT. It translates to CASSQWGRTNTEAFF.

CDR3 loop: CASSLMRAAYEQYV. CDR3 bases: TGTGCCAGCAGCTTGATGCGGGCAGCCTACGAGCAGTACGTC. The chain uses TRBV5-6 and TRBJ2-7, with D perhaps matching TRBD2 (5 bases). Germline assignment: CDR1 SGHDT and CDR2 YYEEEE. The germline V and J ends were trimmed by 1 base and 2 bases, with 10 bases remaining between them. This CDR3 is built from 14 residues.

Here the CDR3 DNA reads TGTGCCAGTAGTATAGACGGGGGGCGAGAAGCTTTCTTT. Its protein product is CASSIDGGREAFF. The chain has TRBV19 and TRBJ1-1, with D perhaps TRBD1 (6 bases). V was clipped by 0 bases and J by 8 bases, with 10 bases between them. Germline V lookup: CDR1 LNHDA, CDR2 SQIVND (reference sequence). The CDR3 consists of 13 residues. The variable domain in full, completed from reference TRBV19 and TRBJ1-1, reads DGGITQSPKYLFRKEGQNVTLSCEQNLNHDAMYWYRQDPGQGLRLIYYSQIVNDFQKGDIAEGYSVSREKKESFPLTVTSAQKNPTAFYLCASSIDGGREAFFGQGTRLTVV.

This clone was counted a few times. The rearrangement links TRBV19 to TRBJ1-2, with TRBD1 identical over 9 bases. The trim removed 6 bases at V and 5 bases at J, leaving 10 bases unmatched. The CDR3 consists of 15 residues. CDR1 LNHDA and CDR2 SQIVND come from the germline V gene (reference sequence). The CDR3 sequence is CASSLARDREYGYTF. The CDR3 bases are TGTGCCAGTAGCCTCGCCCGGGACAGGGAGTATGGCTACACCTTC.

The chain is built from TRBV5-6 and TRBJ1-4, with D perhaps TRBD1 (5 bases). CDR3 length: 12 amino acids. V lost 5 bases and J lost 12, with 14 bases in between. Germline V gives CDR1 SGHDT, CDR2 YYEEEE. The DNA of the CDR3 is TGTGCCAGCAGTGGGGTGGCAGGGCAACTGTTTTTT. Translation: CASSGVAGQLFF.

As DNA, the CDR3 is TGTGCCAGCAGCCCTACTAGCGGCTTGGGGCAGTTCTTC. Amino acids: CASSPTSGLGQFF. The chain uses TRBV12-3 or TRBV12-4 and TRBJ2-1; 8 bases are a match to TRBD2. This CDR3 is built from 13 residues. Trimming cost V 6 bases and J 12 bases; bases outside gene matches: 10.

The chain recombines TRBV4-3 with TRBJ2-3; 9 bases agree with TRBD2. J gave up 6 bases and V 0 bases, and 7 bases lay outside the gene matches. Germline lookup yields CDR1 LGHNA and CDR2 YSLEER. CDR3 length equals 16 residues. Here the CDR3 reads CASSQEGLAGTDTQYF. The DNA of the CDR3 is TGCGCCAGCAGCCAAGAAGGCCTAGCGGGGACCGATACGCAGTATTTT.

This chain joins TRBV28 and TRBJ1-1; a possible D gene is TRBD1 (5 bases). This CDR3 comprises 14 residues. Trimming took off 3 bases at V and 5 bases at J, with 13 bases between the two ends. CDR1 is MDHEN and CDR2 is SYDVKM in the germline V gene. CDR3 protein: CASSFYGGSTEAFF. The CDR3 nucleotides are TGTGCCAGCAGTTTCTATGGGGGGAGTACTGAAGCTTTCTTT.

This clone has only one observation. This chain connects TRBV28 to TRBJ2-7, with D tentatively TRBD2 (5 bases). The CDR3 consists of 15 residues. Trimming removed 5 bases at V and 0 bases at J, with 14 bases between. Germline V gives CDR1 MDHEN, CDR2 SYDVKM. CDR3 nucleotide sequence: TGTGCCAGCAGTGGGGTGCGGGCGGTCTCCTACGAGCAGTACGTC. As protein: CASSGVRAVSYEQYV.

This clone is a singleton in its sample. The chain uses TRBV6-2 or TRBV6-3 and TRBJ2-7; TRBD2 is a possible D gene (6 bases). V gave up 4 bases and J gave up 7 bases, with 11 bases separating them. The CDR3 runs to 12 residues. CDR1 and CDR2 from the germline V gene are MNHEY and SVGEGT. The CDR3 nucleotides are TGTGCCAGCAGTTGGGGGGTAGGGGAGCAGTACGTC. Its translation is CASSWGVGEQYV.

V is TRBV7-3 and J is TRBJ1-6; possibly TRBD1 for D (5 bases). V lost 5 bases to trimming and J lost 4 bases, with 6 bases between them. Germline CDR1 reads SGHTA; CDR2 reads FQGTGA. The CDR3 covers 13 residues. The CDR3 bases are TGTGCCAGCAGCCCAGGGTATAATTCACCCCTCCACTTT. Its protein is CASSPGYNSPLHF. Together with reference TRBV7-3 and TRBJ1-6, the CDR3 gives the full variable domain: GAGVSQTPSNKVTEKGKYVELRCDPISGHTALYWYRQSLGQGPEFLIYFQGTGAADDSGLPNDRFFAVRPEGSVSTLKIQRTERGDSAVYLCASSPGYNSPLHFGNGTRLTVT.

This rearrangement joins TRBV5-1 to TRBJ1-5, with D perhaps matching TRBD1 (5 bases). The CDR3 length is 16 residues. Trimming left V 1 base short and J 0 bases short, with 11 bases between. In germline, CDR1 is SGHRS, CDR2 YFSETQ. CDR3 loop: CASSLNGGDSNQPQHF. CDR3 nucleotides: TGCGCCAGCAGCTTGAATGGGGGGGATAGCAATCAGCCCCAGCATTTT. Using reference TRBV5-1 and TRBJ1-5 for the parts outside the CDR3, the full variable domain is KAGVTQTPRYLIKTRGQQVTLSCSPISGHRSVSWYQQTPGQGLQFLFEYFSETQRNKGNFPGRFSGRQFSNSRSEMNVSTLELGDSALYLCASSLNGGDSNQPQHFGDGTRLSIL.

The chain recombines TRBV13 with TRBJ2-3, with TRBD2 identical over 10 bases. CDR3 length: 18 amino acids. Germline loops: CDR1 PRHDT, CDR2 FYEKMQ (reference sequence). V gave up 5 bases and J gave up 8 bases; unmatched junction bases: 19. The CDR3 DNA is TGTGCCAGCAGCCCGGATAGCGGGGGGCGCGTCTTTCGTAGTACGCAGTATTTT. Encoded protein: CASSPDSGGRVFRSTQYF.

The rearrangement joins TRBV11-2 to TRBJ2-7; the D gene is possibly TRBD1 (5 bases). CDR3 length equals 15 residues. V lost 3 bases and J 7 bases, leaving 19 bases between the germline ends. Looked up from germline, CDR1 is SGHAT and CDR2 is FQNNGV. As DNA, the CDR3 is TGTGCCAGCAGCTTTTTGGACAAACGTCTCGGGGAGCAGTACGTC. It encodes CASSFLDKRLGEQYV.

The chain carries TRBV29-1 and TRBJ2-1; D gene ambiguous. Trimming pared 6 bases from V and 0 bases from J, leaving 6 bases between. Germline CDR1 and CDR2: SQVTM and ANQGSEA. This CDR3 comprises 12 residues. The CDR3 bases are TGCAGCGTCCGGAGCTCCTACAATGAGCAGTTCTTC. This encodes CSVRSSYNEQFF.

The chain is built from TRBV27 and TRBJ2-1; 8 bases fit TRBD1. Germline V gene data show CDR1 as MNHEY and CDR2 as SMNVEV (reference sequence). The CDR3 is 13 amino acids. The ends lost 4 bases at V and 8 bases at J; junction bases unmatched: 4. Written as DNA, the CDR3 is TGTGCCAGCAGTTCACGGACAGGGCATGAGCAGTTCTTC. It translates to CASSSRTGHEQFF.

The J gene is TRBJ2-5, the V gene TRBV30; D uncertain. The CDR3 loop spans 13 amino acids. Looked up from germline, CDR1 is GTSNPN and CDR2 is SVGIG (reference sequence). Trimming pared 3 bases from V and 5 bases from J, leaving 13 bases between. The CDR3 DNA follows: TGTGCCTGGAGGGTACCCCCGAGGGAGACCCAGTACTTC. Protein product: CAWRVPPRETQYF. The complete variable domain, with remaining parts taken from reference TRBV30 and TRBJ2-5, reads SQTIHQWPATLVQPVGSPLSLECTVEGTSNPNLYWYRQAAGRGLQLLFYSVGIGQISSEVPQNLSASRPQDRQFILSSKKLLLSDSGFYLCAWRVPPRETQYFGPGTRLLVL.

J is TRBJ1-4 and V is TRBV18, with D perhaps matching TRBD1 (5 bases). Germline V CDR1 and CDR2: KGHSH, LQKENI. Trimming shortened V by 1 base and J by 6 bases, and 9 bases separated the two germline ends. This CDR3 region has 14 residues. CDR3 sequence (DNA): TGTGCCAGCTCACCACAAGGGGCAGATGAAAAACTGTTTTTT. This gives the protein CASSPQGADEKLFF.

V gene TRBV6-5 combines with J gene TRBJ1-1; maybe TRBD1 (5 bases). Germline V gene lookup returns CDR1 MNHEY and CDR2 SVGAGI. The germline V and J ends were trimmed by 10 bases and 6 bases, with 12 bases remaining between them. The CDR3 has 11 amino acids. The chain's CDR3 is CATRPGAEAFF. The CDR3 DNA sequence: TGTGCCACCCGACCGGGGGCTGAAGCTTTCTTT.

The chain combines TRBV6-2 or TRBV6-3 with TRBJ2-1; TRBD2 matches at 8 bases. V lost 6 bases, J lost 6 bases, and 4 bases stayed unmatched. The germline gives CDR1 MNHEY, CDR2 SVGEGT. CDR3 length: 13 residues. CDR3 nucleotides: TGTGCCAGCAGCATTAGCGGGGCCAATGAGCAGTTCTTC. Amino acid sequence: CASSISGANEQFF.

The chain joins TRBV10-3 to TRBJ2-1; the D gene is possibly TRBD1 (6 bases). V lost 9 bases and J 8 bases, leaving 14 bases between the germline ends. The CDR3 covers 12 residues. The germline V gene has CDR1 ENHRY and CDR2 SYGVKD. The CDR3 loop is CAIRGTPDEQFF. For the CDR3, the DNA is TGTGCCATTAGGGGGACACCAGATGAGCAGTTCTTC.

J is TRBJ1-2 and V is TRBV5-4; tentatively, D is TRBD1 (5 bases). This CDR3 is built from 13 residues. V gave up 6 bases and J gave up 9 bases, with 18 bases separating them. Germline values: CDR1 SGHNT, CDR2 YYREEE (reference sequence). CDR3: CASTFPGRSRYTF. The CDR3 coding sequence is TGTGCCAGCACCTTCCCAGGGAGGTCTCGCTACACCTTC. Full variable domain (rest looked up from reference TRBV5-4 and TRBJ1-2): ETGVTQSPTHLIKTRGQQVTLRCSSQSGHNTVSWYQQALGQGPQFIFQYYREEENGRGNFPPRFSGLQFPNYSSELNVNALELDDSALYLCASTFPGRSRYTFGSGTRLTVV.

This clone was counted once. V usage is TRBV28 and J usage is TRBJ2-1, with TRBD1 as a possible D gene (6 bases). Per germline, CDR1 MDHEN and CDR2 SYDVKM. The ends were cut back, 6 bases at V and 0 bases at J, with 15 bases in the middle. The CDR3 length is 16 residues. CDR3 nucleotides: TGTGCCAGCAGGGACGTGGGGGCGGCCTCCTACAATGAGCAGTTCTTC. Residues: CASRDVGAASYNEQFF.

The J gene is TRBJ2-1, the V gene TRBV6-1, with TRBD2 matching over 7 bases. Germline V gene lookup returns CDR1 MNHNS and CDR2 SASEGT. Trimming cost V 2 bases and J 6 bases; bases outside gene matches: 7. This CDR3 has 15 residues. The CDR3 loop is CASSEWDYIGNEQFF. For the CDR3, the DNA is TGTGCCAGCAGTGAATGGGACTACATCGGCAATGAGCAGTTCTTC.

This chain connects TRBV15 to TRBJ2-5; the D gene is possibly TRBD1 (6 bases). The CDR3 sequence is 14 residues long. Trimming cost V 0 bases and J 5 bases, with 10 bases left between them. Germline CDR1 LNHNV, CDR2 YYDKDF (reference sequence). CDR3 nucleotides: TGTGCCACCAGCAGAGACACAGGGTGGGAGACCCAGTACTTC. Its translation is CATSRDTGWETQYF.

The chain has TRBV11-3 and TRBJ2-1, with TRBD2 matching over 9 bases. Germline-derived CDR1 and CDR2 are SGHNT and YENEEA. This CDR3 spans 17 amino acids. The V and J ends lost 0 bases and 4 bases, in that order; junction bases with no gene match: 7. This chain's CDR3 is CASSLDLASGTYNEQFF. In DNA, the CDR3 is TGTGCCAGCAGCTTAGATCTCGCTAGCGGGACGTACAATGAGCAGTTCTTC.

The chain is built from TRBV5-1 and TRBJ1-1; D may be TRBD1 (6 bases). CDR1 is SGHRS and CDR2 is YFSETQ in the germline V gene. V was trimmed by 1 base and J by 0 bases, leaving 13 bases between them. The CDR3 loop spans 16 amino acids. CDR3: CASSLLLGTLNTEAFF. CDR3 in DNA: TGCGCCAGCAGCTTGCTTCTGGGGACACTGAACACTGAAGCTTTCTTT.

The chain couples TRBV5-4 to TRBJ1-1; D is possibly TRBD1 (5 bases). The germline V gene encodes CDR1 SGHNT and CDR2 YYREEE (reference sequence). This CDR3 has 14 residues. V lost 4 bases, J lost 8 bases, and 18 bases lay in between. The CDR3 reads CASSRLDIPEEAFF. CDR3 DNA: TGTGCCAGCAGCCGTTTGGACATCCCCGAGGAAGCTTTCTTT.